These 5 T cell receptor beta chains were sequenced from one sample in a study of blood T cell repertoires in COVID-19. Some clones are missing from TCRdb's copy, which holds only in-frame ones; the method was immunoSEQ multiplex PCR. The sample yields more than 60,000 clones, 65% to 85% seen once. The sequencing input was peripheral blood. Source of these receptors: a man in his 60s with active or convalescent COVID-19.

The chain employs TRBV6-5 and TRBJ1-5; the match to TRBD1 covers 7 bases. Germline V gene data show CDR1 as MNHEY and CDR2 as SVGAGI. This CDR3 contains 15 residues. The junction had 3 bases not matched to a gene; V was cut back by 0 bases and J by 4 bases. The CDR3 bases are TGTGCCAGCAGTTACTCCAAACAGGGGAATCAGCCCCAGCATTTT. It translates to CASSYSKQGNQPQHF.

In its sample, this clone was seen once. J is TRBJ2-1 and V is TRBV6-2 or TRBV6-3; 9 nucleotides line up with TRBD2. With V trimmed by 2 bases and J by 4 bases, 12 bases remained unmatched. The CDR3 contains 18 residues. Germline V lookup: CDR1 MNHEY, CDR2 SVGEGT. Written as DNA, the CDR3 is TGTGCCAGCAGTTACCGGCGCCCTACTAGCGGGTTATACAATGAGCAGTTCTTC. Amino acids: CASSYRRPTSGLYNEQFF.

V and J are TRBV9 and TRBJ2-1; 7 positions agree with TRBD1. Germline lookup yields CDR1 SGDLS and CDR2 YYNGEE. CDR3 length: 15 residues. V was clipped by 0 bases and J by 4 bases; unmatched bases: 4. The CDR3 nucleotides read TGTGCCAGCAGCGTAGTCGGGACAGCGTACAATGAGCAGTTCTTC. This codes for CASSVVGTAYNEQFF.

The genes are TRBV5-6 and TRBJ1-5; 7 bases are a match to TRBD1. This CDR3 is built from 16 residues. V lost 0 bases to trimming and J lost 1 base; unmatched junction nucleotides: 4. The germline CDR1 and CDR2 sequences are SGHDT and YYEEEE. The CDR3, as DNA: TGTGCCAGCAGCTTGGGAAGGGGGCTCAGCAATCAGCCCCAGCATTTT. Translating it yields CASSLGRGLSNQPQHF.

This chain uses TRBV2 with TRBJ2-5; D is unresolved. The CDR3 has 12 residues. V was clipped by 5 bases and J by 5 bases, with 9 bases between them. Per germline, CDR1 SNHLY and CDR2 FYNNEI. CDR3 nucleotide sequence: TGTGCCAGCAGTTTCAAGAGGGAGACCCAGTACTTC. Translated: CASSFKRETQYF.